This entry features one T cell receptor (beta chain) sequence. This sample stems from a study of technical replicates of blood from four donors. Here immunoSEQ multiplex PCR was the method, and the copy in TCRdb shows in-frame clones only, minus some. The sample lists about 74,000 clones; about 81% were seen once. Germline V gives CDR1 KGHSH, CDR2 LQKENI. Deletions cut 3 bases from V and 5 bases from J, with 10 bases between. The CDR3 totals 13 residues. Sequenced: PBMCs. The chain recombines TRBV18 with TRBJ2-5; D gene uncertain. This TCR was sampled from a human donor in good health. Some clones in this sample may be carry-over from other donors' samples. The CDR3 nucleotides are TGTGCCAGCTCACCGCACCCGAGGGAGACCCAGTACTTC. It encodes CASSPHPRETQYF.